The 25 T cell receptor beta chains in this list originate from one sample, sequenced in a study of blood T cell repertoires in COVID-19. Assay used: immunoSEQ multiplex PCR; TCRdb lists only in-frame clones, some missing. This table has over 250,000 clones, approximately 85% appearing once. Specimen: PBMCs or T cells enriched from blood (not recorded which). Source of these receptors: a woman under 40 who had recovered from COVID-19.

The chain recombines TRBV7-3 with TRBJ1-1; maybe TRBD1 (5 bases). CDR1 is SGHTA, CDR2 FQGTGA, per germline. This CDR3 is built from 14 residues. Trimming took 5 bases from V and 6 from J, leaving 16 bases between them. The CDR3 here is CASSQWGRRAEAFF. The DNA for the CDR3 is TGTGCCAGCAGCCAATGGGGGAGGCGGGCTGAAGCTTTCTTT.

The chain is built from TRBV9 and TRBJ2-5; TRBD2 is a possible D gene (6 bases). Trimming pared 0 bases from V and 5 bases from J, leaving 11 bases between. The CDR3 covers 14 residues. Germline CDR1 SGDLS, CDR2 YYNGEE. CDR3 nucleotides: TGTGCCAGCAGCGTAGGAGGAGGGAAGGAGACCCAGTACTTC. This gives the protein CASSVGGGKETQYF.

V is TRBV1 and J is TRBJ1-2; whether TRBD1, the table's D call, matches the DNA was not checked. TRBV1 is a listed pseudogene. The length of the CDR3 is 16 residues. The CDR3 region is CTSSYDRGSPSGGYTF. In nucleotides, the CDR3 is TGCACCAGCAGCTACGACAGGGGCTCGCCGTCGGGGGGCTACACCTTC.

This clone was counted a single time. The chain carries TRBV28 and TRBJ2-4, with D perhaps TRBD1 (6 bases). This CDR3 comprises 15 residues. The germline gives CDR1 MDHEN, CDR2 SYDVKM. V was clipped by 9 bases and J by 0 bases, with 15 bases between them. CDR3 loop: CASQTGVRAKNIQYF. The CDR3 DNA sequence: TGTGCCAGTCAGACAGGAGTTCGAGCCAAAAACATTCAGTACTTC.

The CDR3 region is CASGLGQVLNTEAFF. The CDR3 bases are TGTGCTAGTGGACTTGGACAGGTGCTGAACACTGAAGCTTTCTTT. This rearrangement joins TRBV12-5 to TRBJ1-1; 7 nucleotides line up with TRBD1. Germline loops: CDR1 LGHNT, CDR2 FRNRAP. Trimming cost V 6 bases and J 0 bases; bases outside gene matches: 7. The CDR3 runs 15 residues.

This chain joins TRBV5-1 and TRBJ2-7; maybe TRBD2 (6 bases). The ends were cut back, 5 bases at V and 0 bases at J, with 15 bases in the middle. The CDR3 spans 15 residues. CDR1 and CDR2 from the germline V gene are SGHRS and YFSETQ. The CDR3: CASSLRLASSYEQYF. The CDR3 DNA is TGCGCCAGCAGTTTACGGCTAGCGAGCTCCTACGAGCAGTACTTC.

V gene TRBV9 combines with J gene TRBJ2-7; D is perhaps TRBD1 (6 bases). Trimming stripped 7 bases from V and 7 bases from J, with 18 bases between. The CDR3 sequence is 13 residues long. Germline-derived CDR1 and CDR2 are SGDLS and YYNGEE. In DNA, the CDR3 is TGTGCCAGCGGGCCAACAGGGAGTGGGGAGCAGTACTTC. It codes for CASGPTGSGEQYF.

This chain connects TRBV10-3 to TRBJ1-6, with D tentatively TRBD1 (5 bases). Germline V gene data show CDR1 as ENHRY and CDR2 as SYGVKD. V was trimmed by 2 bases and J by 3 bases, leaving 14 bases between them. The CDR3 has 17 residues. Written as DNA, the CDR3 is TGTGCCATCAGTGAGGCGACAGCGAGTTACTATAATTCACCCCTCCACTTT. Translation: CAISEATASYYNSPLHF.

The chain recombines TRBV6-6 with TRBJ2-1, with TRBD2 matching 13 bases. With V trimmed by 6 bases and J by 4 bases, 15 bases remained unmatched. The CDR3 has 19 amino acids. Looked up from germline, CDR1 is MNHNY and CDR2 is SVGAGI (reference sequence). The CDR3 nucleotides read TGTGCCAGCAGCTCGGGGAAACTAGCGGGGGGGCCCCTATACAATGAGCAGTTCTTC. This gives the protein CASSSGKLAGGPLYNEQFF.

This chain joins TRBV9 and TRBJ2-7, with a possible D match to TRBD1 (5 bases). This CDR3 region has 15 residues. The V gene lost 0 bases and the J gene lost 3 bases, with 13 bases spanning the gap. CDR1 is SGDLS and CDR2 is YYNGEE in the germline V gene. The CDR3 spells CASSVAHGRVYEQYF. The CDR3 bases are TGTGCCAGCAGCGTAGCTCACGGCAGGGTCTACGAGCAGTACTTC.

The chain combines TRBV5-1 with TRBJ2-5, with TRBD2 identical over 9 bases. The CDR3 contains 15 residues. Trimming cost V 4 bases and J 4 bases; bases outside gene matches: 8. Looked up from germline, CDR1 is SGHRS and CDR2 is YFSETQ. CDR3 region: CASSVAGVRGETQYF. The CDR3 DNA follows: TGCGCCAGCAGCGTAGCGGGAGTTCGGGGAGAGACCCAGTACTTC. Full variable domain (remainder filled in from reference TRBV5-1 and TRBJ2-5): KAGVTQTPRYLIKTRGQQVTLSCSPISGHRSVSWYQQTPGQGLQFLFEYFSETQRNKGNFPGRFSGRQFSNSRSEMNVSTLELGDSALYLCASSVAGVRGETQYFGPGTRLLVL.

The V call is TRBV5-1, the J call TRBJ1-2, with D possibly being TRBD1 (5 bases). V was shortened by 0 bases and J by 6 bases, with 12 bases between the two germline ends. This CDR3 spans 14 amino acids. Germline CDR1 and CDR2: SGHRS and YFSETQ. In nucleotides, the CDR3 is TGCGCCAGCAGCTTGGCAGGGTCGGCGGATGGCTACACCTTC. Its translation: CASSLAGSADGYTF.

This chain links TRBV2 with TRBJ2-1; the D gene is possibly TRBD2 (5 bases). Trimming cost V 8 bases and J 15 bases, with 14 bases left between them. CDR1 and CDR2 (germline): SNHLY, FYNNEI. This CDR3 is 10 amino acids long. This chain's CDR3 is CASVTRTGFF. The CDR3 DNA reads as TGTGCCAGCGTTACTAGGACGGGGTTCTTC.

J is TRBJ1-1 and V is TRBV5-1; 10 nucleotides agree with TRBD1. V lost 3 bases and J lost 3; bases outside the gene matches: 5. This CDR3 is built from 15 residues. The germline V gene has CDR1 SGHRS and CDR2 YFSETQ. The CDR3 nucleotides read TGCGCCAGCAGCTCCGGGACAGGGGTGTACACTGAAGCTTTCTTT. It yields the protein CASSSGTGVYTEAFF.

This clone was seen only once. The chain carries TRBV7-2 and TRBJ1-2; D gene ambiguous. Trimming cost V 2 bases and J 3 bases, with 13 bases left between them. CDR1 and CDR2 (germline): SGHTA, FQGNSA. The CDR3 length is 15 residues. The CDR3 is CASSLFDYLDYGYTF. The CDR3, as DNA: TGTGCCAGCAGCTTATTTGACTACCTCGACTATGGCTACACCTTC.

The chain combines TRBV20-1 with TRBJ1-6; D gene unclear. CDR1 is DFQATT and CDR2 is SNEGSKA in the germline V gene (reference sequence). This CDR3 spans 13 amino acids. V was clipped by 3 bases and J by 9 bases, with 12 bases between them. CDR3 amino acids: CSASGEFSSPLHF. CDR3 DNA: TGCAGTGCTAGTGGAGAGTTTAGTTCACCCCTCCACTTT.

This sequence joins TRBV28 and TRBJ2-5; 11 bases match TRBD1. Germline assignment: CDR1 MDHEN and CDR2 SYDVKM. V lost 6 bases, J lost 5 bases, and 11 bases stayed unmatched. The CDR3 loop spans 16 amino acids. Written as DNA, the CDR3 is TGTGCCAGCAGCCTACCGGGACAGGGGGACGAGGAGACCCAGTACTTC. As protein: CASSLPGQGDEETQYF.

The chain joins TRBV5-1 to TRBJ1-1; D is possibly TRBD1 (6 bases). Germline V gene sequence: CDR1 SGHRS, CDR2 YFSETQ. The V gene lost 1 base and the J gene lost 5 bases, with 18 bases spanning the gap. The CDR3 runs to 16 residues. In DNA form, the CDR3 reads TGCGCCAGCAGCTTGACAGGGTCGATTTGGCGGACTGAAGCTTTCTTT. Protein: CASSLTGSIWRTEAFF.

This sequence joins TRBV15 and TRBJ2-6; D is unclear. The CDR3 loop spans 15 amino acids. The germline CDR1 and CDR2 sequences are LNHNV and YYDKDF (reference sequence). Between the trimmed V and J ends, which lost 2 bases and 0 bases, there was a span of 5 bases. CDR3 bases: TGTGCCACCAGCAGAACGAGCTCTGGGGCCAACGTCCTGACTTTC. Protein product: CATSRTSSGANVLTF.

The chain has TRBV9 and TRBJ2-1; TRBD2 matches at 9 bases. The V and J ends lost 3 bases and 5 bases, in that order; junction bases with no gene match: 6. The CDR3 extends over 15 amino acids. CDR1 is SGDLS, CDR2 YYNGEE, per germline. The CDR3 DNA follows: TGTGCCAGCAGCGAGGGCGGGACTAGCAACAATGAGCAGTTCTTC. Its translation is CASSEGGTSNNEQFF.

This rearrangement joins TRBV7-2 to TRBJ2-7, with 7 bases fitting TRBD1. The V gene end was trimmed by 0 bases and the J gene end by 0 bases; junction bases not matched to a gene: 2. The CDR3 extends over 15 amino acids. Germline CDR1 reads SGHTA; CDR2 reads FQGNSA. For the CDR3, the DNA is TGTGCCAGCAGCTTAGCCAGGGGGATCTCCTACGAGCAGTACTTC. Residues: CASSLARGISYEQYF.

V usage is TRBV6-2 or TRBV6-3 and J usage is TRBJ2-7; D not resolved. The CDR3 has 15 residues. Germline V gene data show CDR1 as MNHEY and CDR2 as SVGEGT. The V gene lost 2 bases and the J gene lost 3 bases, with 14 bases spanning the gap. CDR3 protein: CASSYPTLINYEQYF. The CDR3 bases are TGTGCCAGCAGTTACCCGACTCTAATAAACTACGAGCAGTACTTC.

V is TRBV7-8 and J is TRBJ1-1; weak D call: TRBD1 (6 bases). Looked up from germline, CDR1 is SGHVS and CDR2 is FQNEAQ. This CDR3 contains 15 residues. The V and J ends lost 5 bases and 0 bases respectively, with 13 bases between them. The CDR3 coding sequence is TGTGCCAGCAGCGCCCGGACAGTCATGAACACTGAAGCTTTCTTT. Translated, it gives CASSARTVMNTEAFF.

This rearrangement joins TRBV9 to TRBJ1-2; possible D gene TRBD1, 5 bases. The germline V and J ends were trimmed by 4 bases and 4 bases, with 11 bases remaining between them. CDR1 SGDLS and CDR2 YYNGEE come from the germline V gene. The CDR3 has 13 residues. The CDR3 nucleotides are TGTGCCAGCAGCACCACAGGTTTCTATGGCTACACCTTC. This codes for CASSTTGFYGYTF.

The genes are TRBV29-1 and TRBJ2-7; 8 bases are a match to TRBD1. The germline V gene has CDR1 SQVTM and CDR2 ANQGSEA. Trimming cost V 6 bases and J 0 bases; bases outside gene matches: 4. The CDR3 runs 13 residues. Here the CDR3 reads CSVRTGYSYEQYF. Written as DNA, the CDR3 is TGCAGCGTCCGGACAGGGTACTCCTACGAGCAGTACTTC.